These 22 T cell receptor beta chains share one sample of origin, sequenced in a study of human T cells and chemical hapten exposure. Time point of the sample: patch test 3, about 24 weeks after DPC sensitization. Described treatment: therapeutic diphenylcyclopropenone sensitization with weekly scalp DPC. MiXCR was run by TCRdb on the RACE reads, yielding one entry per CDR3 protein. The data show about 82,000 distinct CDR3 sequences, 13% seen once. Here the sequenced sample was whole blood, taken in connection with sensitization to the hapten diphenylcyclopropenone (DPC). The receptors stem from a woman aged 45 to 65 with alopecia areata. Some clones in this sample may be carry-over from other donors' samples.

CDR3 DNA: TGTGCCAGCAGCCGTAAGCCGGGACGGAACTATGGCTACACCTTC. This gives the protein CASSRKPGRNYGYTF. The chain couples TRBV28 to TRBJ1-2; possible D gene TRBD1, 5 bases. This CDR3 comprises 15 residues. V was cut by 6 bases and J by 2 bases, with 16 bases left in between. CDR1 MDHEN and CDR2 SYDVKM come from the germline V gene.

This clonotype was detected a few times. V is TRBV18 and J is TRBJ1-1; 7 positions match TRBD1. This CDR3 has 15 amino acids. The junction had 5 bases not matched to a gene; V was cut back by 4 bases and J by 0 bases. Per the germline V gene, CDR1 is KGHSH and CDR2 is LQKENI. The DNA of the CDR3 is TGTGCCAGCTCACTCTCCGGGACAGTGAACACTGAAGCTTTCTTT. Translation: CASSLSGTVNTEAFF.

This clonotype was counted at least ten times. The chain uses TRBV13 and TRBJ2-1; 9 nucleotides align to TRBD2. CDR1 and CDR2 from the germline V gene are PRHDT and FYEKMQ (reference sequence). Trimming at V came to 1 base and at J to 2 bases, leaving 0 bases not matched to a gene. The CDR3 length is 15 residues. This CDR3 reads CASSLVAGAYNEQFF. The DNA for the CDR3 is TGTGCCAGCAGCTTAGTAGCGGGAGCCTACAATGAGCAGTTCTTC.

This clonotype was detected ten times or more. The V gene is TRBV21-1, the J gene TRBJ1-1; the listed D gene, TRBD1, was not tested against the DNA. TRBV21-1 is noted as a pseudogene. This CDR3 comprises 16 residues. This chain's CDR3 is CASSEIPSGDVTEAFF. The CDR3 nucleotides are TGTGCCAGCAGCGAAATCCCCTCGGGGGATGTGACTGAAGCTTTCTTT.

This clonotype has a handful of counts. In nucleotides, the CDR3 is TGTGCCAGCACCCCCGTGAAGGGCATGACAGGTCACTATGGCTACACCTTC. It translates to CASTPVKGMTGHYGYTF. The chain links TRBV6-1 to TRBJ1-2, with a weak D call TRBD1 (6 bases). The germline V gene encodes CDR1 MNHNS and CDR2 SASEGT. CDR3 length: 17 residues. V lost 7 bases, J lost 3 bases, and 24 bases lay in between.

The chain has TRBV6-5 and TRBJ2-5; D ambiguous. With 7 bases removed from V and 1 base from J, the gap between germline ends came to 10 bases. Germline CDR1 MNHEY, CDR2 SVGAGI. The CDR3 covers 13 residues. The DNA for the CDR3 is TGTGCCAGCAAATCTCGCAGCCAAGAGACCCAGTACTTC. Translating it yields CASKSRSQETQYF.

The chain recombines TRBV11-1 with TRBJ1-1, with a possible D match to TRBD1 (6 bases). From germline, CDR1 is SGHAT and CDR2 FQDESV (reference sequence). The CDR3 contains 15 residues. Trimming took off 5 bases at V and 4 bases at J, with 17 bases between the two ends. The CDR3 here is CASSQARGAGTEAFF. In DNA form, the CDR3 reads TGTGCCAGCAGCCAGGCGCGGGGGGCGGGCACTGAAGCTTTCTTT.

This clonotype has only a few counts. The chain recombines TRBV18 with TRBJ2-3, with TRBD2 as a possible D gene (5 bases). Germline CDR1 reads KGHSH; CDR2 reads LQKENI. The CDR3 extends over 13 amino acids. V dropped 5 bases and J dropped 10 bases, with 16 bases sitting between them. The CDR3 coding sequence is TGTGCCAGCTCATCGGACTCCCGAGAGGCGCAGTATTTT. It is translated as CASSSDSREAQYF. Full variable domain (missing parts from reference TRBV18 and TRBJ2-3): NAGVMQNPRHLVRRRGQEARLRCSPMKGHSHVYWYRQLPEEGLKFMVYLQKENIIDESGMPKERFSAEFPKEGPSILRIQQVVRGDSAAYFCASSSDSREAQYFGPGTRLTVL.

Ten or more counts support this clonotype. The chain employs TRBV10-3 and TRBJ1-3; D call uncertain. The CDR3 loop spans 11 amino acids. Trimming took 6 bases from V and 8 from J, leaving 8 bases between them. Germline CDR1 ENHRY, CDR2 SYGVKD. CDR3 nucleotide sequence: TGTGCCATCAGCCTGTTCGACACCATATATTTT. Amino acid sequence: CAISLFDTIYF.

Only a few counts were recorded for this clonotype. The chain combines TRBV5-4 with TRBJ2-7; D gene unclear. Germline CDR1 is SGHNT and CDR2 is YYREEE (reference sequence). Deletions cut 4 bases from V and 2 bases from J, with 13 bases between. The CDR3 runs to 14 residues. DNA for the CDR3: TGTGCCAGCAGCGACCTAAGAAACCCCTACGAGCAGTACTTC. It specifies CASSDLRNPYEQYF.

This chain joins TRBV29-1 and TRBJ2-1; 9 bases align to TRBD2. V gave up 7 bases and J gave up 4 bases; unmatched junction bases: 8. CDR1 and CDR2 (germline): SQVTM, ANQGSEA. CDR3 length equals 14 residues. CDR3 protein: CSGGLAGFYNEQFF. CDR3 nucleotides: TGCAGCGGGGGCCTAGCGGGATTTTACAATGAGCAGTTCTTC.

This CDR3 is CAIREPGETQYF. CDR3 coding DNA: TGTGCCATCCGCGAGCCGGGAGAGACCCAGTACTTC. The chain has TRBV10-3 and TRBJ2-5; no clear D. The CDR3 contains 12 residues. Trimming took 8 bases from V and 4 from J, leaving 11 bases between them. Germline V gives CDR1 ENHRY, CDR2 SYGVKD.

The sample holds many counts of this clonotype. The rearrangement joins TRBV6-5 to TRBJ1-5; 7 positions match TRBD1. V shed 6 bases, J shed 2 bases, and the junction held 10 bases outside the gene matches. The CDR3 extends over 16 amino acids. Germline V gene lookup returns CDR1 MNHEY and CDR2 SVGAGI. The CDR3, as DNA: TGTGCCAGCAGGGCCGAGGGGGCGCGTGGCAATCAGCCCCAGCATTTT. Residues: CASRAEGARGNQPQHF.

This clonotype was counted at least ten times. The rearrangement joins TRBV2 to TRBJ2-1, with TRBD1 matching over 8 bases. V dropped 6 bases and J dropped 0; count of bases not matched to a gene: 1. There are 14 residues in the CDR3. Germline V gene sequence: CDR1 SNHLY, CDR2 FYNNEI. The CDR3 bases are TGTGCCAGCAGGGGACAGGCCTCCTACAATGAGCAGTTCTTC. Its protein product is CASRGQASYNEQFF. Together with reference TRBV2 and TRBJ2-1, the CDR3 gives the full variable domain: EPEVTQTPSHQVTQMGQEVILRCVPISNHLYFYWYRQILGQKVEFLVSFYNNEISEKSEIFDDQFSVERPDGSNFTLKIRSTKLEDSAMYFCASRGQASYNEQFFGPGTRLTVL.

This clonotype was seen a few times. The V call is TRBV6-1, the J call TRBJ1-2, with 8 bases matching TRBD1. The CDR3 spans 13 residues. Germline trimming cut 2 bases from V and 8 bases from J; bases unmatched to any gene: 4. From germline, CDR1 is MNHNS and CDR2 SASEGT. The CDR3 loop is CASSEQGAFGYTF. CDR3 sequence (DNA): TGTGCCAGCAGTGAACAGGGGGCATTCGGCTACACCTTC.

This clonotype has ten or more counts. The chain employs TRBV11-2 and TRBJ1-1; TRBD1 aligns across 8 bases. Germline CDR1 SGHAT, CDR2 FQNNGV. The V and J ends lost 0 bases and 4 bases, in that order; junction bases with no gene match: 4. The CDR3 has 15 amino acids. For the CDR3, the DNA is TGTGCCAGCAGCTTAGATCAGGGGGCCGTCACTGAAGCTTTCTTT. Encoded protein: CASSLDQGAVTEAFF. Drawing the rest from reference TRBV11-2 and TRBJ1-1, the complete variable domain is EAGVAQSPRYKIIEKRQSVAFWCNPISGHATLYWYQQILGQGPKLLIQFQNNGVVDDSQLPKDRFSAERLKGVDSTLKIQPAKLEDSAVYLCASSLDQGAVTEAFFGQGTRLTVV.

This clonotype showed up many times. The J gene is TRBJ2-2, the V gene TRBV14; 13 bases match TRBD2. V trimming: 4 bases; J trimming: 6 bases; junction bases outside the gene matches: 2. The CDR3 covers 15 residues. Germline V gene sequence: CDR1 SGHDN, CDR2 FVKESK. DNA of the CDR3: TGTGCCAGCAGCCCGACTAGCGGGAGGTCCGGGGAGCTGTTTTTT. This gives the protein CASSPTSGRSGELFF.

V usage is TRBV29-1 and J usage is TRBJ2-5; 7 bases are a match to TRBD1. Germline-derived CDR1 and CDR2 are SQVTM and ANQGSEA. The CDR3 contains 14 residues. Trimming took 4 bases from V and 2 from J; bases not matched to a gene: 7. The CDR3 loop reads CSVVPQGQQETQYF. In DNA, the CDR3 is TGCAGCGTTGTGCCACAGGGGCAACAAGAGACCCAGTACTTC.

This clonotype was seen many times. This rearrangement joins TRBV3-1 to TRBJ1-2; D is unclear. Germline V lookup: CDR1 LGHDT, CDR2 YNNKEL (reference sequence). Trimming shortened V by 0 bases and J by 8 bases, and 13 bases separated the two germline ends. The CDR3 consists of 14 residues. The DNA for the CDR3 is TGTGCCAGCAGCCAAGACAACCAGGATAACGGCTACACCTTC. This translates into CASSQDNQDNGYTF.

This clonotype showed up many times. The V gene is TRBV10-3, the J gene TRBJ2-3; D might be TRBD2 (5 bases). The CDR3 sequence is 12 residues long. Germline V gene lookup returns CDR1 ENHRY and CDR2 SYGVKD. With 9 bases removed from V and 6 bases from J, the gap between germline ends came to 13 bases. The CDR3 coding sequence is TGTGCCATTACAGAGGGAGCCGATACGCAGTATTTT. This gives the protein CAITEGADTQYF.

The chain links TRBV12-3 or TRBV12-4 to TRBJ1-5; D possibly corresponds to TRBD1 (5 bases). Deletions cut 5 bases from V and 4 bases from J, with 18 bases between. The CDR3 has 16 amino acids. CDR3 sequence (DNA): TGTGCCAGCAGTCCGGGACTGGGAATAGGGAATCAGCCCCAGCATTTT. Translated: CASSPGLGIGNQPQHF.

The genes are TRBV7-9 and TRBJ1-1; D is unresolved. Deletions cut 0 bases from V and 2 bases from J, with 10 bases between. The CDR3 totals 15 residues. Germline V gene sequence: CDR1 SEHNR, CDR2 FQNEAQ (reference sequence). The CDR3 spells CASSLARTPNTEAFF. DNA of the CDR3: TGTGCCAGCAGCTTAGCGCGAACACCAAACACTGAAGCTTTCTTT.